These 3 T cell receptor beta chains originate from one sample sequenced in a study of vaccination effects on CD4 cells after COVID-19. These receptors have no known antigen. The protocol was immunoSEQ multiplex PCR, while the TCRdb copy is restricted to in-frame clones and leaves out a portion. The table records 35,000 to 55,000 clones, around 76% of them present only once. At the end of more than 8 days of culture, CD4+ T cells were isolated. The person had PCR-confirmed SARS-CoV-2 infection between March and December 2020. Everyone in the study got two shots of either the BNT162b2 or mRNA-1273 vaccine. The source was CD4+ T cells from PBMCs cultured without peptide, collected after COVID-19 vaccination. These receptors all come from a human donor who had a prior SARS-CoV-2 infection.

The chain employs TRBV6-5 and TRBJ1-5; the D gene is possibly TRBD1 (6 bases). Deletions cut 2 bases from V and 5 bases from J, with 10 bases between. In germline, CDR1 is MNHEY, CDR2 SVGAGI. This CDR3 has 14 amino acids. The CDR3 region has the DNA TGTGCCAGCAGTTACCCAGGGGATCATCAGCCCCAGCATTTT. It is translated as CASSYPGDHQPQHF.

CDR3 bases: TGTGCCAGCAGTGGGAGGTACTCCTATAATTCACCCCTCCACTTT. This sequence encodes CASSGRYSYNSPLHF. The genes are TRBV25-1 and TRBJ1-6; no firm D call. From germline, CDR1 is MGHDK and CDR2 SYGVNS. Deletions cut 4 bases from V and 0 bases from J, with 7 bases between. CDR3 length equals 15 residues.

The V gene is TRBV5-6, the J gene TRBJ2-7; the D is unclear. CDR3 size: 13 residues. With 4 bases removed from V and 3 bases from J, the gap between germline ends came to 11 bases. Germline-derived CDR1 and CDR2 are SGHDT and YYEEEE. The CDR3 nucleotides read TGTGCCAGCAGCGCCGGGTCCTACTACGAGCAGTACTTC. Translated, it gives CASSAGSYYEQYF.